These T cell receptor beta chains were read from a single sample in a study of blood T cell repertoires in COVID-19. Clones were read by immunoSEQ multiplex PCR, and TCRdb kept only the in-frame ones, dropping some. Altogether tens of thousands of clones are present, roughly four fifths being singletons, with the ten largest covering roughly 15%. Input material: peripheral blood. The source of these receptors is a man aged 50 to 60 with COVID-19, enrolled during active disease. CDR3s include the opening cysteine and the closing phenylalanine or tryptophan. The D gene is left open where the match is weak. The size field is filled for only some rows; it gives once, few, many or a size class.

cdr3_aa: CASGGGSEAFF; cdr3_nt: TGTGCCAGCGGGGGGGGTAGTGAAGCTTTCTTT; cdr3_length: 11; j_call: TRBJ1-1; d_call: -; v_call: TRBV14; clone_size: -
cdr3_aa: CASRPRQETYEQYF; cdr3_nt: TGTGCCAGCAGGCCTCGACAGGAGACCTACGAGCAGTACTTC; cdr3_length: 14; j_call: TRBJ2-7; d_call: -; v_call: TRBV6-5; clone_size: once
cdr3_aa: CANSRDCSYEQYF; cdr3_nt: TGTGCCAACAGTCGGGACTGCTCCTACGAGCAGTACTTC; cdr3_length: 13; j_call: TRBJ2-7; d_call: -; v_call: TRBV6-4; clone_size: -
cdr3_aa: CASSSGDRGILNYGYTF; cdr3_nt: TGTGCCAGCAGCTCGGGGGACAGGGGAATCCTTAACTATGGCTACACCTTC; cdr3_length: 17; j_call: TRBJ1-2; d_call: TRBD1; v_call: TRBV7-2; clone_size: -
cdr3_aa: CASSQRRSGNTIYF; cdr3_nt: TGTGCCAGCAGCCAGCGACGTTCTGGAAACACCATATATTTT; cdr3_length: 14; j_call: TRBJ1-3; d_call: -; v_call: TRBV7-8; clone_size: -
cdr3_aa: CAWSKDRGLQPQHF; cdr3_nt: TGTGCCTGGAGTAAGGACAGGGGGCTTCAGCCCCAGCATTTT; cdr3_length: 14; j_call: TRBJ1-5; d_call: TRBD1; v_call: TRBV30; clone_size: -
cdr3_aa: CASSIDQGSGGARDTQYF; cdr3_nt: TGTGCCAGTAGTATAGATCAAGGTAGCGGGGGGGCGAGAGATACGCAGTATTTT; cdr3_length: 18; j_call: TRBJ2-3; d_call: TRBD2; v_call: TRBV19; clone_size: -
cdr3_aa: CASSLDRVAGELFF; cdr3_nt: TGCGCCAGCAGCCTAGACAGGGTGGCCGGGGAGCTGTTTTTT; cdr3_length: 14; j_call: TRBJ2-2; d_call: TRBD1; v_call: TRBV4-3; clone_size: -
cdr3_aa: CASSSPRGGGLNHEQYF; cdr3_nt: TGTGCCAGTAGTAGTCCGCGGGGCGGGGGGTTAAACCACGAGCAGTACTTC; cdr3_length: 17; j_call: TRBJ2-7; d_call: TRBD2; v_call: TRBV19; clone_size: -
cdr3_aa: CASEGRSGGYHEQFF; cdr3_nt: TGCGCCAGCGAGGGTCGTAGCGGGGGGTACCATGAGCAGTTCTTC; cdr3_length: 15; j_call: TRBJ2-1; d_call: TRBD2; v_call: TRBV4-1; clone_size: -
cdr3_aa: CASSIRQGGSTGELFF; cdr3_nt: TGTGCCAGTAGTATCCGACAGGGCGGAAGCACCGGGGAGCTGTTTTTT; cdr3_length: 16; j_call: TRBJ2-2; d_call: TRBD1; v_call: TRBV19; clone_size: -
cdr3_aa: CASSFPTGISYNEQFF; cdr3_nt: TGTGCCAGCAGCTTCCCGACAGGAATCTCCTACAATGAGCAGTTCTTC; cdr3_length: 16; j_call: TRBJ2-1; d_call: -; v_call: TRBV7-9; clone_size: -
cdr3_aa: CASSPTRNNIGELFF; cdr3_nt: TGTGCCAGCTCACCGACTAGGAATAATATCGGGGAGCTGTTTTTT; cdr3_length: 15; j_call: TRBJ2-2; d_call: -; v_call: TRBV18; clone_size: once
cdr3_aa: CASSQDFRVSYNEQFF; cdr3_nt: TGTGCCAGCAGCCAAGATTTCCGCGTATCCTACAATGAGCAGTTCTTC; cdr3_length: 16; j_call: TRBJ2-1; d_call: -; v_call: TRBV4-2; clone_size: -
cdr3_aa: CASSGQPNEKLFF; cdr3_nt: TGTGCCAGCAGTGGACAGCCTAATGAAAAACTGTTTTTT; cdr3_length: 13; j_call: TRBJ1-4; d_call: -; v_call: TRBV6-2/TRBV6-3; clone_size: -
cdr3_aa: CASRRGGEQFF; cdr3_nt: TGTGCCAGCCGACGGGGGGGTGAGCAGTTCTTC; cdr3_length: 11; j_call: TRBJ2-1; d_call: TRBD2; v_call: TRBV7-9; clone_size: once
cdr3_aa: CASSLGGEAFF; cdr3_nt: TGTGCCAGCAGCCTAGGGGGCGAAGCTTTCTTT; cdr3_length: 11; j_call: TRBJ1-1; d_call: TRBD1; v_call: TRBV5-6; clone_size: -
cdr3_aa: CASSRASGGPDTQYF; cdr3_nt: TGCGCCAGCAGCCGAGCTAGCGGGGGCCCAGATACGCAGTATTTT; cdr3_length: 15; j_call: TRBJ2-3; d_call: TRBD2; v_call: TRBV5-1; clone_size: -
cdr3_aa: CAWSSGMGYTF; cdr3_nt: TGTGCCTGGAGTTCGGGTATGGGCTACACCTTC; cdr3_length: 11; j_call: TRBJ1-2; d_call: -; v_call: TRBV30; clone_size: -
cdr3_aa: CASSPRGAPNDEQYF; cdr3_nt: TGTGCCAGCTCACCTCGTGGGGCCCCAAACGACGAGCAGTACTTC; cdr3_length: 15; j_call: TRBJ2-7; d_call: -; v_call: TRBV18; clone_size: -
cdr3_aa: CASSPGVSVYNSPLHF; cdr3_nt: TGTGCCAGTTCCCCAGGGGTATCCGTATATAATTCACCCCTCCACTTT; cdr3_length: 16; j_call: TRBJ1-6; d_call: -; v_call: TRBV2; clone_size: few
cdr3_aa: CASSKTETSGGPGSYEQYF; cdr3_nt: TGTGCCAGCAGCAAAACAGAGACTAGCGGGGGGCCTGGCTCCTACGAGCAGTACTTC; cdr3_length: 19; j_call: TRBJ2-7; d_call: -; v_call: TRBV21-1; clone_size: once
cdr3_aa: CASRPGQGRGDEQYF; cdr3_nt: TGTGCCAGCAGGCCGGGACAGGGCAGAGGCGACGAGCAGTACTTC; cdr3_length: 15; j_call: TRBJ2-7; d_call: TRBD1; v_call: TRBV6-5; clone_size: once
cdr3_aa: CASSLKLAGDNEQFF; cdr3_nt: TGTGCCAGCAGTTTAAAACTAGCGGGGGACAATGAGCAGTTCTTC; cdr3_length: 15; j_call: TRBJ2-1; d_call: TRBD2; v_call: TRBV27; clone_size: -
cdr3_aa: CASSLAKTGDEAFF; cdr3_nt: TGTGCCAGCAGCTTAGCCAAGACAGGGGATGAAGCTTTCTTT; cdr3_length: 14; j_call: TRBJ1-1; d_call: TRBD1; v_call: TRBV7-9; clone_size: -
cdr3_aa: CASSEGTSGEETQYF; cdr3_nt: TGTGCCAGCAGCGAGGGGACTAGCGGTGAAGAGACCCAGTACTTC; cdr3_length: 15; j_call: TRBJ2-5; d_call: TRBD2; v_call: TRBV9; clone_size: -
cdr3_aa: CASSFNNYGYTF; cdr3_nt: TGTGCCAGCAGCTTCAATAACTATGGCTACACCTTC; cdr3_length: 12; j_call: TRBJ1-2; d_call: -; v_call: TRBV11-2; clone_size: -
cdr3_aa: CASSVGGGGNYGYTF; cdr3_nt: TGTGCCAGCAGCGTAGGAGGGGGCGGTAACTATGGCTACACCTTC; cdr3_length: 15; j_call: TRBJ1-2; d_call: TRBD1; v_call: TRBV9; clone_size: -
cdr3_aa: CAWDPGPAKTQYF; cdr3_nt: TGTGCCTGGGATCCGGGTCCGGCGAAGACCCAGTACTTC; cdr3_length: 13; j_call: TRBJ2-5; d_call: -; v_call: TRBV30; clone_size: -
cdr3_aa: CASSANPSGGANTQYF; cdr3_nt: TGTGCCAGCAGCGCCAATCCTAGCGGGGGGGCAAATACGCAGTATTTT; cdr3_length: 16; j_call: TRBJ2-3; d_call: TRBD2; v_call: TRBV9; clone_size: -
cdr3_aa: CASSPRTAAREKLFF; cdr3_nt: TGTGCCAGCAGTCCCCGGACAGCAGCACGTGAAAAACTGTTTTTT; cdr3_length: 15; j_call: TRBJ1-4; d_call: -; v_call: TRBV6-2/TRBV6-3; clone_size: -
cdr3_aa: CAWRGTGGHEQYF; cdr3_nt: TGTGCCTGGAGAGGGACAGGGGGCCACGAGCAGTACTTC; cdr3_length: 13; j_call: TRBJ2-7; d_call: TRBD1; v_call: TRBV30; clone_size: -
cdr3_aa: CASSRQTTNYGYTF; cdr3_nt: TGTGCCAGCAGTCGCCAAACTACTAACTATGGCTACACCTTC; cdr3_length: 14; j_call: TRBJ1-2; d_call: -; v_call: TRBV2; clone_size: -
cdr3_aa: CATLLGDGTQYF; cdr3_nt: TGCGCCACCTTGCTAGGGGATGGTACGCAGTATTTT; cdr3_length: 12; j_call: TRBJ2-3; d_call: -; v_call: TRBV5-1; clone_size: -
cdr3_aa: CASSVRGGNEQFF; cdr3_nt: TGTGCCAGCAGCGTAAGGGGGGGCAATGAGCAGTTCTTC; cdr3_length: 13; j_call: TRBJ2-1; d_call: -; v_call: TRBV9; clone_size: -
cdr3_aa: CASSPSGWVNEQFF; cdr3_nt: TGTGCCAGCAGCCCATCCGGGTGGGTCAATGAGCAGTTCTTC; cdr3_length: 14; j_call: TRBJ2-1; d_call: -; v_call: TRBV5-4; clone_size: -
cdr3_aa: CASSIGGTGGPQHF; cdr3_nt: TGTGCCAGTAGTATAGGGGGGACAGGCGGGCCCCAGCATTTT; cdr3_length: 14; j_call: TRBJ1-5; d_call: TRBD1; v_call: TRBV19; clone_size: -
cdr3_aa: CASSLVGGAGNTIYF; cdr3_nt: TGTGCCAGCAGTTTAGTAGGGGGTGCTGGAAACACCATATATTTT; cdr3_length: 15; j_call: TRBJ1-3; d_call: -; v_call: TRBV27; clone_size: -
cdr3_aa: CASTPGGPEEKLFF; cdr3_nt: TGTGCCAGCACCCCGGGGGGGCCGGAGGAAAAACTGTTTTTT; cdr3_length: 14; j_call: TRBJ1-4; d_call: -; v_call: TRBV7-9; clone_size: -
cdr3_aa: CASSLGRSRNEQFF; cdr3_nt: TGTGCCAGCAGCTTAGGTCGGAGTAGAAATGAGCAGTTCTTC; cdr3_length: 14; j_call: TRBJ2-1; d_call: -; v_call: TRBV11-2; clone_size: -
cdr3_aa: CASSLSRGEQYF; cdr3_nt: TGTGCCAGCAGCCTAAGCAGGGGGGAGCAGTACTTC; cdr3_length: 12; j_call: TRBJ2-7; d_call: TRBD1; v_call: TRBV6-2/TRBV6-3; clone_size: -
cdr3_aa: CSASQGGEQFF; cdr3_nt: TGCAGTGCTAGTCAGGGGGGTGAGCAGTTCTTC; cdr3_length: 11; j_call: TRBJ2-1; d_call: -; v_call: TRBV20-1; clone_size: -
cdr3_aa: CASSWTGGSGGNTIYF; cdr3_nt: TGTGCCAGCAGCTGGACAGGGGGTAGTGGTGGAAACACCATATATTTT; cdr3_length: 16; j_call: TRBJ1-3; d_call: TRBD1; v_call: TRBV25-1; clone_size: -
cdr3_aa: CASSTGTDTSYNEQFF; cdr3_nt: TGTGCCAGCAGCACCGGGACAGACACCTCCTACAATGAGCAGTTCTTC; cdr3_length: 16; j_call: TRBJ2-1; d_call: TRBD1; v_call: TRBV5-5; clone_size: -
cdr3_aa: CASSRATDTQYF; cdr3_nt: TGTGCCAGTAGTAGGGCGACAGATACGCAGTATTTT; cdr3_length: 12; j_call: TRBJ2-3; d_call: -; v_call: TRBV19; clone_size: -
cdr3_aa: CASSFQGTGELFF; cdr3_nt: TGCGCCAGCAGCTTCCAGGGCACCGGGGAGCTGTTTTTT; cdr3_length: 13; j_call: TRBJ2-2; d_call: -; v_call: TRBV5-1; clone_size: -
cdr3_aa: CASSLEAVVANTGELFF; cdr3_nt: TGTGCCAGCAGCTTAGAGGCCGTGGTTGCGAACACCGGGGAGCTGTTTTTT; cdr3_length: 17; j_call: TRBJ2-2; d_call: -; v_call: TRBV11-2; clone_size: -
cdr3_aa: CASSLSGTSGGALTGELFF; cdr3_nt: TGTGCCAGCAGCTTATCCGGGACTAGCGGGGGAGCGCTTACCGGGGAGCTGTTTTTT; cdr3_length: 19; j_call: TRBJ2-2; d_call: TRBD2; v_call: TRBV7-3; clone_size: -
cdr3_aa: CASSQLGANNEQFF; cdr3_nt: TGTGCCAGCAGCCAGTTGGGGGCCAACAATGAGCAGTTCTTC; cdr3_length: 14; j_call: TRBJ2-1; d_call: -; v_call: TRBV7-9; clone_size: -
cdr3_aa: CAISVSLGGQGSNSPLHF; cdr3_nt: TGTGCCATCAGTGTCTCCCTGGGCGGACAGGGGTCTAATTCACCCCTCCACTTT; cdr3_length: 18; j_call: TRBJ1-6; d_call: TRBD1; v_call: TRBV10-3; clone_size: -
cdr3_aa: CASSLFGLAGENTGELFF; cdr3_nt: TGCGCCAGCAGCTTATTCGGACTAGCGGGGGAGAACACCGGGGAGCTGTTTTTT; cdr3_length: 18; j_call: TRBJ2-2; d_call: TRBD2; v_call: TRBV5-1; clone_size: -
cdr3_aa: CASSARTGTEKLFF; cdr3_nt: TGTGCCAGCAGCGCCCGGACAGGGACGGAAAAACTGTTTTTT; cdr3_length: 14; j_call: TRBJ1-4; d_call: TRBD1; v_call: TRBV9; clone_size: -
cdr3_aa: CASPRRLTETQYF; cdr3_nt: TGCGCCAGCCCGAGGCGGCTCACGGAGACCCAGTACTTC; cdr3_length: 13; j_call: TRBJ2-5; d_call: -; v_call: TRBV10-1; clone_size: -